This T cell receptor (beta chain) stems from a study of long-term antiretroviral therapy in people with HIV. Broader study findings: Neither ART adherence, viral resistance nor therapy changes were documented. At every time point, clones expanded before ART dominated the repertoire.

On this clone itself: No antigen is known for it.

The authors ran the immunoSEQ assay, v3.0, at survey level. The table came from immunoSEQ multiplex PCR; TCRdb's copy has only in-frame clones and leaves some out. The data hold some 15,000 clones, with around three quarters observed a single time. The clonotype comes from a man aged 40-49 years with HIV. The material sequenced was unsorted PBMCs, taken 3.1 years after starting antiretroviral therapy.

CDR3 protein: CASSFSGQGNQPQHF. For the CDR3, the DNA is TGTGCCAGCAGCTTTTCGGGACAGGGCAATCAGCCCCAGCATTTT. The chain carries TRBV7-2 and TRBJ1-5; 8 bases agree with TRBD1. Germline CDR1 reads SGHTA; CDR2 reads FQGNSA. This CDR3 has 15 amino acids. The V segment lost 3 bases and the J segment 2 bases; nucleotides outside the gene matches: 3.